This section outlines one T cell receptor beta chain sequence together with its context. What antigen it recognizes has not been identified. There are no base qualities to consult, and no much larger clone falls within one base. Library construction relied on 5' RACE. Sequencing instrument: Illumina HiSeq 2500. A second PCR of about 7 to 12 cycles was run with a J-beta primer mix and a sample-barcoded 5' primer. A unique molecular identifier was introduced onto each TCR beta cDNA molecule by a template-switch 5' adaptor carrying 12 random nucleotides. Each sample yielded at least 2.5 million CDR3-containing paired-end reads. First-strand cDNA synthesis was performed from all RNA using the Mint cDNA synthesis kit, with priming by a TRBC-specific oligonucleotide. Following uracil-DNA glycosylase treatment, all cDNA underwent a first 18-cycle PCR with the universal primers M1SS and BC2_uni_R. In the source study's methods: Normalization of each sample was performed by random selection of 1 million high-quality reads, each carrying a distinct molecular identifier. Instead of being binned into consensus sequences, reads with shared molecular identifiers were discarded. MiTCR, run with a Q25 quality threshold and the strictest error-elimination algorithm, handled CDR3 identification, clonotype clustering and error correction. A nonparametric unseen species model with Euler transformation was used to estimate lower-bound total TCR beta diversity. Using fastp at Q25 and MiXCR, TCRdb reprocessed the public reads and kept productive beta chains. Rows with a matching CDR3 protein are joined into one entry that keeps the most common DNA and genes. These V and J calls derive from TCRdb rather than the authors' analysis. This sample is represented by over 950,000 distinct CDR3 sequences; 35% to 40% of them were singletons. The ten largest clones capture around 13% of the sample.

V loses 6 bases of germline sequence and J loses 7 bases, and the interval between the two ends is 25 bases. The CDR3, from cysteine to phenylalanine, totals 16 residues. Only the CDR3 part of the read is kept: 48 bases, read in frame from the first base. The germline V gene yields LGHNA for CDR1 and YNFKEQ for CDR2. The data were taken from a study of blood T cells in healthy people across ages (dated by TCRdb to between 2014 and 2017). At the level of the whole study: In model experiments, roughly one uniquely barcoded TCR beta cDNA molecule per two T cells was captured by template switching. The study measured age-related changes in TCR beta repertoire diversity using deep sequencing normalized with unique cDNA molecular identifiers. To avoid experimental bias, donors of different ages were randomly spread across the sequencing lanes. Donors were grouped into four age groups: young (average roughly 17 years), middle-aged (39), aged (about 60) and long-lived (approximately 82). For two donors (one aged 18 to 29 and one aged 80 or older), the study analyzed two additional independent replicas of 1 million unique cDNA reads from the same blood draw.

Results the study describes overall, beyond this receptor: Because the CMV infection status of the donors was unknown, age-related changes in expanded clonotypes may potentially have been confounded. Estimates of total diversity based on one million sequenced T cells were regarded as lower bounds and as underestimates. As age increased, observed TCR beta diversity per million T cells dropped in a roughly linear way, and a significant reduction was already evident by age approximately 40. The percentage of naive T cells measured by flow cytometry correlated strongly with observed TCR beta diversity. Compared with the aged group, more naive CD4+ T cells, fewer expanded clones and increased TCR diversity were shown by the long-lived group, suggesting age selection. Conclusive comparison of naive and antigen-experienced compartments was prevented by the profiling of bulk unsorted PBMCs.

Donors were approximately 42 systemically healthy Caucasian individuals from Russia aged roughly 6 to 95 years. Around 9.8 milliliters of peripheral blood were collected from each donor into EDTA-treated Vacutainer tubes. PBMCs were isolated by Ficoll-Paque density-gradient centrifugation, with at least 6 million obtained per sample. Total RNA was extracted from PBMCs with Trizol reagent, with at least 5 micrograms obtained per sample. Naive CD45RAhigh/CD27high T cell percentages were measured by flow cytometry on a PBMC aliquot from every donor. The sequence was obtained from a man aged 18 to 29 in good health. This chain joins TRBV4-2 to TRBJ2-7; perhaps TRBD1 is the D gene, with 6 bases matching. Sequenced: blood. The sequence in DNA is TGTGCCAGCAGGTATATTGCAGTAGTGGGGGACAATGAGCAGTACTTC. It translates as CASRYIAVVGDNEQYF.